In its sample, the clone carrying this T cell receptor beta chain was seen a few times. TCRdb's table, derived via immunoSEQ multiplex PCR, lists solely in-frame clones and lacks some. The sample consists of fewer than 30,000 clones, almost 85% of them appearing once. The entry originates in a study of control samples from healthy donors and cancer patients. The germline gives CDR1 SGHAT, CDR2 FQNNGV. V lost 4 bases, J lost 7 bases, and 20 bases lay in between. This CDR3 region has 16 residues. The gene calls are TRBV11-2 and TRBJ2-1, with a possible D match to TRBD2 (5 bases). The sequenced material came from PBMCs. The receptor was derived from a woman aged 60 to 75 with head and neck cancer. The CDR3 region is CASSSLGRGSGNEQFF. In DNA, the CDR3 is TGTGCCAGCAGCTCCCTTGGGAGAGGGAGTGGAAATGAGCAGTTCTTC.